Listed below are T cell receptor beta chains from one sample, sequenced in a study of T-cell reconstitution after alpha-beta-depleted transplantation in children. TCRdb analysed the PCR reads with MiXCR anew, one entry per CDR3 protein. The sample has 500,000 to 600,000 distinct CDR3 sequences; around a third are singletons. The starting material was PBMCs from the stem cell graft donor, obtained from the stem cell graft. All receptors come from a human donor who donated a stem cell graft to a child with aplastic anemia. Both conserved end residues are part of each CDR3. A D gene is named only where the DNA matches it firmly. Clone size is stated in some rows and not others, as once, few, many or a class when expanded.

D	size	V	J	CDR3	DNA
-	-	TRBV5-4	TRBJ2-6	CASSLGYSSGANVLTF	TGTGCCAGCAGCTTGGGGTACAGTTCGGGGGCCAACGTCCTGACTTTC
-	few	TRBV7-2	TRBJ1-1	CASSLGTPRVGTEAFF	TGTGCCAGCAGCTTAGGGACCCCCAGGGTTGGAACTGAAGCTTTCTTT
-	many	TRBV20-1	TRBJ1-1	CSGRGGNTEAFF	TGCAGTGGTAGGGGGGGAAACACTGAAGCTTTCTTT
TRBD2	-	TRBV7-8	TRBJ2-3	CASSVLRGSGSTDTQYF	TGTGCCAGCAGCGTTCTGAGGGGTAGCGGGAGCACAGATACGCAGTATTTT
-	few	TRBV5-4	TRBJ2-1	CASSLGPTENEQFF	TGTGCCAGCAGCTTGGGGCCGACGGAGAATGAGCAGTTCTTC
-	few	TRBV12-3/TRBV12-4	TRBJ2-1	CASSLEAEVYNEQFF	TGTGCCAGCAGTTTAGAGGCCGAAGTCTACAATGAGCAGTTCTTC
-	-	TRBV20-1	TRBJ1-5	CSAGRGDQPQHF	TGCAGTGCAGGCAGGGGCGATCAGCCCCAGCATTTT
TRBD1	-	TRBV27	TRBJ2-1	CASSPYWGQALNEQFF	TGTGCCAGCAGTCCTTACTGGGGACAGGCCCTTAATGAGCAGTTCTTC
TRBD2	many	TRBV7-9	TRBJ2-7	CASSSSGYEQYF	TGTGCCAGCAGCTCTAGCGGGTACGAGCAGTACTTC
-	-	TRBV5-6	TRBJ1-5	CASSGGHANQPQHF	TGTGCCAGCAGCGGGGGACACGCCAATCAGCCCCAGCATTTT
TRBD2	few	TRBV7-2	TRBJ2-1	CASSLPGGAYNEQFF	TGTGCCAGCAGCTTACCGGGAGGGGCCTACAATGAGCAGTTCTTC
TRBD1	few	TRBV6-2/TRBV6-3	TRBJ2-7	CASTRDRSSYEQYF	TGTGCCAGCACCCGGGACAGGAGCTCCTACGAGCAGTACTTC
-	-	TRBV4-3	TRBJ1-6	CASSQVLANSSPLHF	TGCGCCAGCAGCCAAGTACTTGCCAACAGTTCACCCCTCCACTTT
-	few	TRBV5-1	TRBJ1-1	CASSWGGDTEAFF	TGCGCCAGCAGCTGGGGAGGGGACACTGAAGCTTTCTTT
TRBD2	few	TRBV4-3	TRBJ2-2	CASSPGLAGYNTGELFF	TGCGCCAGCAGCCCGGGACTAGCGGGATATAACACCGGGGAGCTGTTTTTT
-	few	TRBV20-1	TRBJ1-1	CSPSEGISTEAFF	TGCAGCCCTAGCGAGGGGATCAGCACTGAAGCTTTCTTT
-	many	TRBV7-9	TRBJ2-5	CASSPGVRETQYF	TGTGCCAGCAGCCCGGGTGTTCGAGAGACCCAGTACTTC
TRBD1	few	TRBV19	TRBJ1-5	CASRRGQGGIQPQHF	TGTGCCAGTAGGCGAGGACAGGGGGGTATTCAGCCCCAGCATTTT
-	-	TRBV28	TRBJ1-3	CASSLLAEGLTGTIYF	TGTGCCAGCAGTTTATTAGCTGAAGGGCTTACCGGCACCATATATTTT
TRBD1	-	TRBV29-1	TRBJ1-3	CSVEVRDRGFSGNTIYF	TGCAGCGTTGAAGTCCGGGACAGGGGGTTCTCTGGAAACACCATATATTTT
-	-	TRBV6-1	TRBJ2-3	CASSELLDTQYF	TGTGCCAGCAGTGAATTGCTAGATACGCAGTATTTT
-	-	TRBV18	TRBJ2-3	CASGAADTQYF	TGTGCGAGTGGGGCCGCAGATACGCAGTATTTT
-	-	TRBV11-3	TRBJ1-3	CASSCYSGPRSGNTIYF	TGTGCCAGCAGCTGCTACAGCGGTCCGCGCTCTGGAAACACCATATATTTT
-	-	TRBV30	TRBJ2-1	CAGGFGGSRNEQFF	TGTGCGGGAGGCTTCGGGGGCTCCCGAAATGAGCAGTTCTTC
-	-	TRBV4-3	TRBJ2-1	CASSHELQYNEQFF	TGCGCCAGCAGCCATGAACTTCAATACAATGAGCAGTTCTTC
-	few	TRBV5-1	TRBJ2-2	CASSLLVSTVPTGELFF	TGCGCCAGCAGCTTGTTAGTCTCGACAGTGCCTACCGGGGAGCTGTTTTTT
-	few	TRBV9	TRBJ2-3	CASSVMLSDTQYF	TGTGCCAGCAGCGTAATGTTATCCGATACGCAGTATTTT
-	-	TRBV5-1	TRBJ1-6	CASSSLYQGLSNSPLHF	TGCGCCAGCAGCTCCCTTTATCAGGGGTTATCGAATTCACCCCTCCACTTT
TRBD1	-	TRBV10-3	TRBJ2-3	CAIRDRGPPDTQYF	TGTGCCATCAGGGACAGGGGGCCCCCCGATACGCAGTATTTT
-	-	TRBV6-1	TRBJ1-6	CASKGQNIYNSPLHF	TGTGCCAGCAAAGGACAGAACATCTATAATTCACCCCTCCACTTT
-	-	TRBV10-3	TRBJ2-1	CAITTRQGGRDEQFF	TGTGCCATCACCACAAGACAGGGAGGAAGGGATGAGCAGTTCTTC
TRBD1	-	TRBV6-1	TRBJ2-7	CASRDRVAYEQYF	TGTGCCAGCAGGGACAGGGTCGCCTACGAGCAGTACTTC
-	-	TRBV7-9	TRBJ1-2	CASSDKQGQPYGYTF	TGTGCCAGCAGTGATAAACAGGGCCAACCTTATGGCTACACCTTC
TRBD2	-	TRBV3-1	TRBJ2-1	CACSQTGLAGNEQFF	TGTGCCTGCAGCCAGACGGGACTAGCGGGTAATGAGCAGTTCTTC
TRBD2	-	TRBV3-1	TRBJ2-2	CASSQDRLAAGGELFF	TGTGCCAGCAGCCAAGACCGCCTAGCGGCCGGCGGGGAGCTGTTTTTT
TRBD1	-	TRBV5-1	TRBJ2-5	CASSQQGLETQYF	TGCGCCAGCAGCCAACAGGGGCTAGAGACCCAGTACTTC
TRBD1	-	TRBV19	TRBJ1-2	CASSITTGGTYGYTF	TGTGCCAGTAGTATAACTACAGGGGGAACCTATGGCTACACCTTC
-	-	TRBV20-1	TRBJ1-2	CSARDNGKTGGYGYTF	TGCAGTGCTAGAGATAATGGGAAGACAGGAGGCTATGGCTACACCTTC
-	-	TRBV28	TRBJ2-1	CASSLGPRGATQFF	TGTGCCAGCAGTTTAGGCCCCCGAGGCGCGACGCAGTTCTTC
-	-	TRBV10-3	TRBJ2-4	CASWGVAKNIQYF	TGTGCCAGCTGGGGAGTAGCCAAAAACATTCAGTACTTC
-	few	TRBV7-2	TRBJ1-2	CASSPVPRGYTF	TGTGCCAGCAGCCCAGTTCCGAGAGGCTACACCTTC
-	many	TRBV6-1	TRBJ1-5	CASSVGGGAYQPQHF	TGTGCCAGCAGTGTAGGCGGGGGAGCCTATCAGCCCCAGCATTTT
-	few	TRBV12-3/TRBV12-4	TRBJ1-4	CASSSLGGNEKLFF	TGTGCCAGCAGTTCCCTGGGGGGGAATGAAAAACTGTTTTTT
-	once	TRBV12-3/TRBV12-4	TRBJ1-1	CASSLDDLPRGNTEAFF	TGTGCCAGCAGTTTGGATGATCTCCCGCGGGGAAACACTGAAGCTTTCTTT
TRBD1	-	TRBV5-1	TRBJ1-1	CASSWGQATTEAFF	TGCGCCAGCAGCTGGGGACAGGCCACGACTGAAGCTTTCTTT
-	-	TRBV7-2	TRBJ1-1	CASSLDGGPAEAFF	TGTGCCAGCAGCTTAGATGGGGGGCCGGCTGAAGCTTTCTTT
TRBD1	-	TRBV6-5	TRBJ2-5	CASSTQPGQGLQETQYF	TGTGCCAGCAGTACACAGCCGGGACAGGGGCTCCAAGAGACCCAGTACTTC
TRBD2	-	TRBV7-9	TRBJ2-1	CASLSGRADPNEQFF	TGTGCCAGCCTGAGCGGGAGGGCCGATCCCAATGAGCAGTTCTTC
-	few	TRBV20-1	TRBJ1-5	CSAGGRAANQPQHF	TGCAGTGCCGGGGGACGGGCGGCTAATCAGCCCCAGCATTTT
-	few	TRBV7-9	TRBJ2-2	CASSLVATGELFF	TGTGCCAGCAGCTTAGTCGCCACCGGGGAGCTGTTTTTT
-	few	TRBV5-1	TRBJ2-5	CASSYQGFQYF	TGCGCCAGCAGCTACCAGGGTTTCCAGTACTTC